The entry that follows covers one T cell receptor beta chain sequence. Assignments of participants to cohorts depended upon their own reported clinical history. Using immunoSEQ multiplex PCR, the repertoire was profiled, and TCRdb retains in-frame clones only, with some absent. The top ten hold roughly 2.5% of the sample, which has about 270,000 clones, 80% to 90% seen once. This specimen belongs to a study of blood T cell repertoires in COVID-19. Study overall: Sites across the United States, Italy and Spain contributed samples from acute and convalescent COVID-19. Sources were T cells, B-cell-depleted T cells, or PBMCs; the material itself was cDNA or gDNA.

CDR3 length: 15 residues. The V gene end was trimmed by 5 bases and the J gene end by 5 bases; junction bases not matched to a gene: 10. Germline V gene sequence: CDR1 SGDLS, CDR2 YYNGEE. This receptor was taken from a young woman who had recovered from COVID-19. V is TRBV9 and J is TRBJ2-5, with TRBD2 identical over 9 bases. Specimen: PBMCs or T cells enriched from blood (not recorded which). This CDR3 reads CASSGGGEIRETQYF. CDR3 bases: TGTGCCAGCAGTGGCGGGGGGGAAATAAGGGAGACCCAGTACTTC.